This is a list of T cell receptor beta chains from one sample in a study of blood T cell repertoires in COVID-19. TCRdb's copy holds only in-frame clones and misses some; the assay was immunoSEQ multiplex PCR. The table includes 160,000 or so clones, approximately 85% detected once. The specimen sequenced was peripheral blood. The receptors shown here come from a man between 40 and 49 years old with acute or convalescent COVID-19. Each CDR3 is given without its conserved first and last residue. A D gene is named only where the DNA matches it firmly.

V gene	CDR3 length	D gene	J gene	CDR3 protein
TRBV14	11	TRBD1	TRBJ2-1	ASSEGQGIEQF
TRBV6-5	13	NA	TRBJ2-5	ASSYYRARGETQY
TRBV6-5	11	NA	TRBJ2-5	ASSYWRGETQY
TRBV16	12	NA	TRBJ2-1	ASSQESGENVQF
TRBV2	12	NA	TRBJ1-1	ASSSRVRGTEAF
TRBV9	14	NA	TRBJ2-1	ASSGADFFPDNEQF
TRBV27	12	NA	TRBJ1-2	ASSLSMASYGYT
TRBV28	9	NA	TRBJ1-4	ASSYEEKLF
TRBV7-2	13	NA	TRBJ1-1	ASSLIPQGNTEAF
TRBV5-6	12	NA	TRBJ2-3	ASSRVRNTDTQY
TRBV11-2	13	TRBD2	TRBJ2-1	ASSLGGGPYNEQF